A single sample gave rise to the 20 T cell receptor beta chains below, sequenced in a study of shared clonotypes between healthy human individuals. TCRdb keeps only in-frame clones here, not all; method: immunoSEQ multiplex PCR. The sample yields fewer than 1.4 million clones, around 78% seen once. The sample taken for sequencing was memory CD4+ T cells from PBMCs. Subset of the sample: CD45RA-negative fraction. The receptor source for this set is a man aged 18 to 30 in good health. Some clones in this sample may be carry-over from other donors' samples.

The V call is TRBV28, the J call TRBJ2-2; D ambiguous. The length of the CDR3 is 12 residues. The germline gives CDR1 MDHEN, CDR2 SYDVKM. The V gene lost 2 bases and the J gene lost 7 bases, with 5 bases spanning the gap. As DNA, the CDR3 is TGTGCCAGCAGTTTACTCAACGGGGAGCTGTTTTTT. Encoded protein: CASSLLNGELFF. The entire variable domain, with the rest obtained from reference TRBV28 and TRBJ2-2, is as follows: DVKVTQSSRYLVKRTGEKVFLECVQDMDHENMFWYRQDPGLGLRLIYFSYDVKMKEKGDIPEGYSVSREKKERFSLILESASTNQTSMYLCASSLLNGELFFGEGSRLTVL.

This chain connects TRBV28 to TRBJ2-7; 14 nucleotides agree with TRBD2. Germline V gives CDR1 MDHEN, CDR2 SYDVKM. With V trimmed by 5 bases and J by 1 base, 13 bases remained unmatched. There are 19 residues in the CDR3. CDR3 amino acids: CASSPNIWGLAGESYEQYF. The CDR3, as DNA: TGTGCCAGCAGTCCTAATATTTGGGGACTAGCGGGAGAGTCCTACGAGCAGTACTTC.

This clone was found once. The gene calls are TRBV29-1 and TRBJ2-7; D is perhaps TRBD1 (8 bases). CDR1 is SQVTM, CDR2 ANQGSEA, per germline. V lost 5 bases to trimming and J lost 6 bases, with 20 bases between them. The length of the CDR3 is 14 residues. In DNA form, the CDR3 reads TGCAGCGTTTACAGGGGGGGTGGTTCTGGCGAGCAGTACTTC. Amino acid sequence: CSVYRGGGSGEQYF.

This chain links TRBV5-1 with TRBJ2-2; 8 bases are a match to TRBD1. Germline trimming cut 4 bases from V and 6 bases from J; bases unmatched to any gene: 8. The CDR3 totals 15 residues. Germline loops: CDR1 SGHRS, CDR2 YFSETQ. Written as DNA, the CDR3 is TGCGCCAGCAGCGAGCGGACAGGGTTTTCCGGGGAGCTGTTTTTT. Protein product: CASSERTGFSGELFF.

The CDR3 loop is CASSLPLAGVHEQFF. The CDR3 DNA reads as TGTGCCAGCAGCTTACCCCTGGCGGGAGTCCATGAGCAGTTCTTC. The rearrangement uses TRBV7-9 and TRBJ2-1; 7 bases align to TRBD2. The CDR3 totals 15 residues. Germline V gene sequence: CDR1 SEHNR, CDR2 FQNEAQ (reference sequence). V shed 2 bases and J 8 bases; nucleotides not matched to a gene: 9.

The gene calls are TRBV18 and TRBJ1-5, with TRBD1 identical over 8 bases. After removal of 2 bases from V and 2 bases from J, the junction contained 2 bases not matched to a gene. CDR1 is KGHSH, CDR2 LQKENI, per germline. The CDR3 runs to 15 residues. The CDR3 sequence is CASSPETGGNQPQHF. The CDR3 coding sequence is TGTGCCAGCTCACCAGAGACAGGGGGCAATCAGCCCCAGCATTTT.

The chain uses TRBV9 and TRBJ2-1, with D unresolved. Trimming left V 3 bases short and J 9 bases short, with 10 bases between. Germline values: CDR1 SGDLS, CDR2 YYNGEE. The CDR3 covers 12 residues. The CDR3 region is CASSGSFGEQFF. In nucleotides, the CDR3 is TGTGCCAGCAGCGGCAGTTTCGGTGAGCAGTTCTTC.

This clone was seen ten or more times. The chain links TRBV5-6 to TRBJ2-7, with D perhaps matching TRBD1 or TRBD2 (5 bases each). The CDR3 length is 13 residues. Per the germline V gene, CDR1 is SGHDT and CDR2 is YYEEEE. V lost 4 bases and J lost 2, with 10 bases in between. The CDR3 loop reads CASSRWGTYEQYF. The CDR3 DNA is TGTGCCAGCAGCCGGTGGGGGACCTACGAGCAGTACTTC.

V and J are TRBV5-1 and TRBJ2-7; D not certain. Germline CDR1 reads SGHRS; CDR2 reads YFSETQ. The length of the CDR3 is 12 residues. Trimming took 7 bases from V and 2 from J, leaving 10 bases between them. The CDR3 is CASGNTAYEQYF. The CDR3 nucleotides read TGCGCCAGCGGAAACACCGCCTACGAGCAGTACTTC. Full variable domain (remainder filled in from reference TRBV5-1 and TRBJ2-7): KAGVTQTPRYLIKTRGQQVTLSCSPISGHRSVSWYQQTPGQGLQFLFEYFSETQRNKGNFPGRFSGRQFSNSRSEMNVSTLELGDSALYLCASGNTAYEQYFGPGTRLTVT.

V is TRBV7-9 and J is TRBJ2-3; D not certain. The CDR3 consists of 14 residues. V lost 3 bases and J lost 2, with 9 bases in between. From germline, CDR1 is SEHNR and CDR2 FQNEAQ (reference sequence). The CDR3: CASSLSGTTDTQYF. In nucleotides, the CDR3 is TGTGCCAGCAGCTTGTCGGGTACCACAGATACGCAGTATTTT.

This sequence joins TRBV2 and TRBJ1-5, with D possibly being TRBD1 (5 bases). From germline, CDR1 is SNHLY and CDR2 FYNNEI. The CDR3 extends over 13 amino acids. V lost 6 bases, J lost 3 bases, and 9 bases lay in between. The CDR3 is CASRLGTNQPQHF. CDR3 coding DNA: TGTGCCAGCAGGCTGGGGACCAATCAGCCCCAGCATTTT.

A word on this clone: The missing conserved phenylalanine or tryptophan at the end of this CDR3 makes a read error likely. No DNA is shown, since the ends of the CDR3 on it are uncertain; the CDR3 is the one TCRdb lists. J is TRBJ2-7 and V is TRBV6-6; the table calls TRBD2, which could not be checked here. The germline CDR1 and CDR2 sequences are MNHNY and SVGAGI (reference sequence). Inclusive of both ends, the CDR3 amounts to 14 amino acids. The CDR3 spells CASSYVPVTSENLI.

Only one count was recorded for this clone. V is TRBV7-3 and J is TRBJ2-2; TRBD1 is a possible D gene (6 bases). V lost 5 bases and J 8 bases, leaving 12 bases between the germline ends. Germline assignment: CDR1 SGHTA and CDR2 FQGTGA. This CDR3 region has 13 residues. CDR3 region: CASSAQDRGELFF. The CDR3 DNA reads as TGTGCCAGCAGCGCGCAGGACAGAGGGGAGCTGTTTTTT. Based on the CDR3 plus reference TRBV7-3 and TRBJ2-2, the full variable domain is GAGVSQTPSNKVTEKGKYVELRCDPISGHTALYWYRQSLGQGPEFLIYFQGTGAADDSGLPNDRFFAVRPEGSVSTLKIQRTERGDSAVYLCASSAQDRGELFFGEGSRLTVL.

The chain is built from TRBV29-1 and TRBJ2-1; 10 positions agree with TRBD1. Germline V gene lookup returns CDR1 SQVTM and CDR2 ANQGSEA. J was trimmed by 9 bases and V by 4 bases; bases with no gene match: 9. The length of the CDR3 is 14 residues. CDR3 DNA sequence: TGCAGCGTTGGGAGTGGGGACAGGGGTGGTGAGCAGTTCTTC. This gives the protein CSVGSGDRGGEQFF.

The chain links TRBV6-5 to TRBJ1-5; the D is unclear. CDR1 MNHEY and CDR2 SVGAGI come from the germline V gene. V gave up 6 bases and J gave up 0 bases, with 9 bases separating them. This CDR3 is 14 amino acids long. CDR3 amino acids: CASSRTFSNQPQHF. CDR3 coding DNA: TGTGCCAGCAGCCGCACGTTTAGCAATCAGCCCCAGCATTTT.

This clone was picked up one time. This CDR3 reads CASSHGQSSYYEQYF. The CDR3 DNA reads TGTGCCAGCAGTCATGGACAGAGCTCTTACTACGAGCAGTACTTC. The rearrangement joins TRBV6-6 to TRBJ2-7; tentatively, D is TRBD1 (6 bases). With 5 bases removed from V and 3 bases from J, the gap between germline ends came to 17 bases. This CDR3 comprises 15 residues. The V gene's germline CDR1 is MNHNY and CDR2 SVGAGI (reference sequence).

The V call is TRBV7-9, the J call TRBJ2-7; D possibly matches TRBD1 or TRBD2 (5 bases each). The ends were cut back, 4 bases at V and 8 bases at J, with 12 bases in the middle. Germline V gene lookup returns CDR1 SEHNR and CDR2 FQNEAQ (reference sequence). The CDR3 sequence is 12 residues long. This CDR3 is CASSSGPAQQYF. The CDR3 bases are TGTGCCAGCAGCTCGGGGCCGGCTCAGCAGTACTTC. Using reference TRBV7-9 and TRBJ2-7 for the parts outside the CDR3, the full variable domain is DTGVSQNPRHKITKRGQNVTFRCDPISEHNRLYWYRQTLGQGPEFLTYFQNEAQLEKSRLLSDRFSAERPKGSFSTLEIQRTEQGDSAMYLCASSSGPAQQYFGPGTRLTVT.

Details on this clone: Other DNA sequences in the same sample also yield this CDR3. The chain joins TRBV6-1 to TRBJ1-4; weak D call: TRBD1 (5 bases). CDR1 MNHNS and CDR2 SASEGT come from the germline V gene. This CDR3 spans 14 amino acids. The ends were cut back, 4 bases at V and 1 base at J, with 7 bases in the middle. The CDR3 DNA reads as TGTGCCAGCAGTGTGGGGGGAACTAATGAAAAACTGTTTTTT. It is translated as CASSVGGTNEKLFF.

This chain joins TRBV15 and TRBJ2-7, with TRBD1 identical over 10 bases. This CDR3 has 14 residues. Germline-derived CDR1 and CDR2 are LNHNV and YYDKDF (reference sequence). The V segment lost 1 base and the J segment 3 bases; nucleotides outside the gene matches: 0. The CDR3 here is CATSRGDRGYEQYF. The CDR3 nucleotides read TGTGCCACCAGCAGAGGGGACAGGGGCTACGAGCAGTACTTC.

The rearrangement uses TRBV2 and TRBJ2-2, with 9 bases identical to TRBD1. The V and J ends lost 5 bases and 8 bases, in that order; junction bases with no gene match: 9. The CDR3 covers 15 residues. Germline-derived CDR1 and CDR2 are SNHLY and FYNNEI. The CDR3 loop reads CASSPGQGDVGELFF. CDR3 in DNA: TGTGCCAGCAGTCCGGGACAGGGCGATGTGGGGGAGCTGTTTTTT.